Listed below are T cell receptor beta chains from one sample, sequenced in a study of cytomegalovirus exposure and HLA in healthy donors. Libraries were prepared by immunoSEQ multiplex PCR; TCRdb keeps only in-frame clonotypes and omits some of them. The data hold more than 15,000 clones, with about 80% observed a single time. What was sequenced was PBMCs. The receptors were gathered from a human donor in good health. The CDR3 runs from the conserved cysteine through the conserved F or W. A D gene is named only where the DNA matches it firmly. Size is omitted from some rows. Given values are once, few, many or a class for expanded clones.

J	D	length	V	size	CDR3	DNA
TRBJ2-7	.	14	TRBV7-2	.	CASSPRRDGYEQYF	TGTGCCAGCAGCCCCAGGAGGGACGGCTACGAGCAGTACTTC
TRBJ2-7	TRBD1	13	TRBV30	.	CALGQGVSYEQYF	TGTGCCTTAGGACAGGGAGTTTCCTACGAGCAGTACTTC
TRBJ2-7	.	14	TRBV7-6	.	CASSSLGGGNEQYF	TGTGCCAGCAGCTCCCTCGGCGGGGGCAACGAGCAGTACTTC
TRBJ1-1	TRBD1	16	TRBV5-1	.	CASRMTGGYRNTEAFF	TGCGCCAGCAGAATGACAGGGGGCTACAGGAACACTGAAGCTTTCTTT
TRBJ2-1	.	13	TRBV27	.	CASSFPNADEQFF	TGTGCCAGCAGTTTCCCTAACGCGGATGAGCAGTTCTTC
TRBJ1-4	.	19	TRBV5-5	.	CASSPPDRGLFATNEKLFF	TGTGCCAGCAGCCCCCCGGACAGAGGGTTGTTCGCAACTAATGAAAAACTGTTTTTT
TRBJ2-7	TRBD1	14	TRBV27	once	CASSFTGTAYEQYF	TGTGCCAGCAGTTTCACCGGGACAGCCTACGAGCAGTACTTC
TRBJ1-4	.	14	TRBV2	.	CASSEVTTNEKLFF	TGTGCCAGCAGTGAAGTTACAACTAATGAAAAACTGTTTTTT
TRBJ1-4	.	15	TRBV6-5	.	CASSGRWNPGEKLFF	TGTGCCAGCAGTGGCCGTTGGAATCCAGGGGAAAAACTGTTTTTT
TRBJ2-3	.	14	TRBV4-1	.	CASSQGGHGDTQYF	TGCGCCAGCAGCCAAGGAGGGCACGGAGATACGCAGTATTTT
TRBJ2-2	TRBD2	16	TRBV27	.	CASSLLGLAGLGELFF	TGTGCCAGCAGTTTATTGGGACTAGCGGGATTAGGGGAGCTGTTTTTT
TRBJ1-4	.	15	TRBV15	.	CATSRDGRGYEKLFF	TGTGCCACCAGCCGAGATGGCAGGGGCTATGAAAAACTGTTTTTT
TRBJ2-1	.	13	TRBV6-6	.	CASSYSVTSEQFF	TGTGCCAGCAGTTACTCGGTAACTAGTGAGCAGTTCTTC
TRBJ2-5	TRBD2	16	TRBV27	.	CASSLSGLAGQETQYF	TGTGCCAGCAGTTTATCGGGACTAGCGGGTCAAGAGACCCAGTACTTC
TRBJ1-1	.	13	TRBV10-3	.	CAISENTNTEAFF	TGTGCCATCAGTGAGAACACGAACACTGAAGCTTTCTTT
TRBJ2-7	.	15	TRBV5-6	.	CASSYGRRFAYEQYF	TGTGCCAGCAGCTACGGCCGGAGGTTCGCCTACGAGCAGTACTTC
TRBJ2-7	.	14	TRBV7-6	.	CASSFGTYSYEQYF	TGTGCCAGCAGCTTCGGGACATACTCCTACGAGCAGTACTTC
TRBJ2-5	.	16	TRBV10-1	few	CASSESGTSLQETQYF	TGCGCCAGCAGTGAGTCGGGAACTAGCCTCCAAGAGACCCAGTACTTC
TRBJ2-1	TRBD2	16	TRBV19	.	CASSKAGTSRNNEQFF	TGTGCCAGTAGTAAAGCCGGGACTAGCCGAAACAATGAGCAGTTCTTC
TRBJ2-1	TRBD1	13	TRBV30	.	CAGAGGVGNEQFF	TGTGCCGGAGCAGGGGGCGTTGGGAATGAGCAGTTCTTC
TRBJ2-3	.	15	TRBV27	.	CASSPMKSLGDTQYF	TGTGCCAGCAGCCCTATGAAATCACTAGGGGATACGCAGTATTTT
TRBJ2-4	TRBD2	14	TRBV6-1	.	CASPPPSGGGIQYF	TGTGCCAGCCCCCCTCCGAGCGGGGGCGGCATTCAGTACTTC
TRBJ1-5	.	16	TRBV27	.	CASSLGPIYSNQPQHF	TGTGCCAGCAGTTTAGGTCCGATCTATAGCAATCAGCCCCAGCATTTT
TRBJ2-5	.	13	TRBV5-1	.	CASSWDLQETQYF	TGCGCCAGCAGCTGGGACTTGCAAGAGACCCAGTACTTC
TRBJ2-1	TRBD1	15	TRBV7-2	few	CASSSHRGGYNEQFF	TGTGCCAGCAGCTCCCACAGGGGCGGTTACAATGAGCAGTTCTTC
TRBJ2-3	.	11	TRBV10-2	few	CASEERDTQYF	TGCGCCAGTGAAGAGCGAGATACGCAGTATTTT